This T cell receptor (beta chain) was profiled in a study of blood T cell repertoires in COVID-19 (TCRdb year 2020). Study-level background: Samples covering the acute and convalescent phases of COVID-19 were provided by collaborators in the United States, Italy and Spain. The repertoires were released in a freely available public database intended as a resource for research on the immune response to SARS-CoV-2. Samples were obtained from the ongoing ImmuneRACE study (first 160 participants) and from 1,200 or so subjects provided by 6 global collaborators. The material from the prospective study consisted of cDNA or gDNA derived from T cells, B-cell-depleted T cells, or PBMCs. The dataset comprised deeply sampled blood TCRbeta repertoires from subjects exposed to, actively infected with, or recovered from COVID-19. The sample metadata nearly always contained a de-identified subject ID, COVID-19 status, age in years and sex. Where available, HLA class I and class II types were obtained from metadata supplied by the sample provider rather than from assay-based typing.

TCRbeta CDR3 regions were amplified from genomic DNA using the immunoSEQ Assay, a bias-controlled multiplex PCR. Per the source publication's procedure: Nucleated cell counts per sample were estimated from amplification of reference gene primers within the assay. Sequence reads were collapsed and filtered to measure the absolute abundance of every unique TCRbeta CDR3 rearrangement. For each sample, productive Simpson clonality was calculated as the square root of Simpson's diversity index over productive rearrangements. TCRdb limited this immuneACCESS table to in-frame rearrangements with V and J called. A share of clones is missing; checked studies link under half to unresolved V genes, and the rest is unexplained. V and J calls and clone size are those listed in that table; D and trimming were worked out from the DNA. This sample comprises about 180,000 clones, roughly 80% of them detected only once. The ten largest clones add up to about 8% of the sample.

Collaborating institutions collected whole blood in K2EDTA tubes following their own protocols. For TCRbeta analysis, collaborator samples were shipped as frozen whole blood, as isolated PBMCs, or as DNA extracted from either sample type. The CDR3 measures 14 amino acids from cysteine to phenylalanine. The CDR3 DNA has 42 bases and is translated from base 1. V is clipped by 6 bases and J by 1 base, and the sequence between their germline boundaries is 10 bases long. CDR1 LNHDA and CDR2 SQIVND are derived from the germline V gene (reference sequence). The paper's findings and limits, for the study overall: Clinical and demographic metadata were provided uncurated, with the amount varying by source and participant.

Of note for this clone: The specificity of this receptor is unknown. Base quality data are lacking; no much larger clone is found one base away.

This chain is built from TRBV19 and TRBJ2-1; perhaps TRBD1 is the D gene, with 6 bases matching. This TCR was sampled from a woman in her seventies with acute or convalescent COVID-19. Source material: peripheral blood. The DNA reads TGTGCCAGTAGCCCACAGGGTTCCTACAATGAGCAGTTCTTC. It encodes CASSPQGSYNEQFF.